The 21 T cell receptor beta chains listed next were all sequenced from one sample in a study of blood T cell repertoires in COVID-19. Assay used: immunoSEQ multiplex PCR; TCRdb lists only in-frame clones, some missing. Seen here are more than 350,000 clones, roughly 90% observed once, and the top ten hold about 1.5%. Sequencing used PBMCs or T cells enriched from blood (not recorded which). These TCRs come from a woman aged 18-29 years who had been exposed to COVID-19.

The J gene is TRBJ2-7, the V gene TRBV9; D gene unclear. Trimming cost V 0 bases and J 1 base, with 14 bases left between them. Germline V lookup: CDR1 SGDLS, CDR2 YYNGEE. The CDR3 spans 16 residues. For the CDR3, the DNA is TGTGCCAGCAGCGTAGATCCAGGCCCACGATCCTACGAGCAGTACTTC. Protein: CASSVDPGPRSYEQYF.

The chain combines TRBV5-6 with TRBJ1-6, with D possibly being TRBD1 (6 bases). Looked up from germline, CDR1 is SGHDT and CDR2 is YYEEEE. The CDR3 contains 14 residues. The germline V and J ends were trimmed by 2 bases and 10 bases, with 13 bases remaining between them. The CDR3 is CASSFVQGFSPLHF. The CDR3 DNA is TGTGCCAGCAGCTTCGTCCAGGGGTTCTCACCCCTCCACTTT.

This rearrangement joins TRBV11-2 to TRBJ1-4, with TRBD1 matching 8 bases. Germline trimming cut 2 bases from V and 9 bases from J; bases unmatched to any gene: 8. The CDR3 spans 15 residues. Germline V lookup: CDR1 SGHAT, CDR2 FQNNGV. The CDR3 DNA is TGTGCCAGCAGCTTAATCAGGGGGCCTACTAAAAAACTGTTTTTT. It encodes CASSLIRGPTKKLFF.

The CDR3 coding sequence is TGTGCCAGCAGCGTAGGATCTAGCGGGGCCTACTACGAGCAGTACTTC. Amino acid sequence: CASSVGSSGAYYEQYF. J is TRBJ2-7 and V is TRBV9; 9 nucleotides match TRBD2. CDR3 length equals 16 residues. Per the germline V gene, CDR1 is SGDLS and CDR2 is YYNGEE. V gave up 0 bases and J gave up 3 bases; unmatched junction bases: 7.

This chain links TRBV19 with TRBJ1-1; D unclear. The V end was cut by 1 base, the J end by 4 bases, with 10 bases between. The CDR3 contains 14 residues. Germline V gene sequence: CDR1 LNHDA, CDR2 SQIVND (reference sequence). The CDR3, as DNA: TGTGCCAGTAGTATAGTGAAGGCGGGCACTGAAGCTTTCTTT. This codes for CASSIVKAGTEAFF.

The CDR3: CASGRSLGQVNTEAFF. The CDR3 nucleotides read TGTGCCAGCGGCAGGAGTTTGGGACAAGTGAACACTGAAGCTTTCTTT. The chain combines TRBV5-6 with TRBJ1-1; D might be TRBD1 (6 bases). V was pared by 7 bases and J by 0 bases, with 19 bases between. Germline V gene lookup returns CDR1 SGHDT and CDR2 YYEEEE. This CDR3 has 16 residues.

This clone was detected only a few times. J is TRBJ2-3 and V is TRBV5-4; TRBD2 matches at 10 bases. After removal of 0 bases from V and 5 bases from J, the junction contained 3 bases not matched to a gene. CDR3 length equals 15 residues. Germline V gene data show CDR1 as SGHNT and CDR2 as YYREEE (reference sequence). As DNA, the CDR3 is TGTGCCAGCAGCTTGGCTCTAGCGGGAGTAGATACGCAGTATTTT. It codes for CASSLALAGVDTQYF.

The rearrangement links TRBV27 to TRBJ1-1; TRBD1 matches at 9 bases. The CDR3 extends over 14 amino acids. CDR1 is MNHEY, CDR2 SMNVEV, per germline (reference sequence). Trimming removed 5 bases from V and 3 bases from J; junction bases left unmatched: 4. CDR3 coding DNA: TGTGCCAGCAGTCTCCGACAGGGGGACACTGAAGCTTTCTTT. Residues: CASSLRQGDTEAFF.

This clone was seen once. Here the CDR3 reads CAISPSSGTGKGNYEQYF. The CDR3 nucleotides read TGTGCCATCAGCCCATCCTCCGGGACAGGGAAGGGGAACTACGAGCAGTACTTC. The chain joins TRBV10-3 to TRBJ2-7; 9 positions match TRBD1. From germline, CDR1 is ENHRY and CDR2 SYGVKD. The CDR3 sequence is 18 residues long. Trimming at V came to 6 bases and at J to 3 bases, leaving 18 bases not matched to a gene.

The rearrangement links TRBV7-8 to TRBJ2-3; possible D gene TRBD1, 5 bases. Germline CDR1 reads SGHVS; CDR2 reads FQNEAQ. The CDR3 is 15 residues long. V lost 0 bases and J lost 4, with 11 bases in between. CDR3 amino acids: CASSLAFAGSDTQYF. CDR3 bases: TGTGCCAGCAGCTTAGCGTTCGCAGGGTCAGATACGCAGTATTTT. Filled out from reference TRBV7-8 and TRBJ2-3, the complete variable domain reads GAGVSQSPRYKVAKRGQDVALRCDPISGHVSLFWYQQALGQGPEFLTYFQNEAQLDKSGLPSDRFFAERPEGSVSTLKIQRTQQEDSAVYLCASSLAFAGSDTQYFGPGTRLTVL.

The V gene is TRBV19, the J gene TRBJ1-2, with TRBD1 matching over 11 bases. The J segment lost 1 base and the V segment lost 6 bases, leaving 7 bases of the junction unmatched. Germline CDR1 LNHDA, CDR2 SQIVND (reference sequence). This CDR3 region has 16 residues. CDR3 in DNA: TGTGCCAGTAGCCCGGACAGGGGGCTAGGTAACTATGGCTACACCTTC. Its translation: CASSPDRGLGNYGYTF.

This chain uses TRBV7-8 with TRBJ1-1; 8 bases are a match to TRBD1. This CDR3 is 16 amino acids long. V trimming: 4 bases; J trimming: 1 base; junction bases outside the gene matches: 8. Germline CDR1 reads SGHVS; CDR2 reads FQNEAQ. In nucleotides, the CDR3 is TGTGCCAGCAGCTCCCTCGGACAGGGCGCGAACACTGAAGCTTTCTTT. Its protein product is CASSSLGQGANTEAFF.

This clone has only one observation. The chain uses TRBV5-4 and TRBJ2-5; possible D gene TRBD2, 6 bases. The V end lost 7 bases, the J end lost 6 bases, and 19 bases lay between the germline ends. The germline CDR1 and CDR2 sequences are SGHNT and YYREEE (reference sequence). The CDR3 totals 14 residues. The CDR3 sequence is CASQDIRGKKTQYF. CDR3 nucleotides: TGTGCCAGCCAGGACATCCGGGGGAAGAAGACCCAGTACTTC.

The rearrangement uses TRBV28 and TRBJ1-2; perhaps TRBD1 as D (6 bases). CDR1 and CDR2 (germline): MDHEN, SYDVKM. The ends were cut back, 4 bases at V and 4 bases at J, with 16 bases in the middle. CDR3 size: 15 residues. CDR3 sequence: CASSSPHRDRYGYTF. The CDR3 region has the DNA TGTGCCAGCAGTTCCCCCCACAGGGATCGCTATGGCTACACCTTC.

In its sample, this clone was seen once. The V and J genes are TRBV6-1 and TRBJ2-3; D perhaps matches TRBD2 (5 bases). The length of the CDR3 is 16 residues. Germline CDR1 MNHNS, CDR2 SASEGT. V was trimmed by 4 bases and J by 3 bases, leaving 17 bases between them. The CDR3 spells CASSVQAVLGTDTQYF. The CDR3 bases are TGTGCCAGCAGTGTTCAAGCGGTTCTTGGGACAGATACGCAGTATTTT.

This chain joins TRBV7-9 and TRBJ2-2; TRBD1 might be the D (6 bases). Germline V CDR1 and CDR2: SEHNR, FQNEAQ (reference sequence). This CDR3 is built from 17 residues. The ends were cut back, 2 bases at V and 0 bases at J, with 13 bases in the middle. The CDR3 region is CASSLPIQGANTGELFF. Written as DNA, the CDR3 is TGTGCCAGCAGCTTACCCATACAGGGTGCGAACACCGGGGAGCTGTTTTTT.

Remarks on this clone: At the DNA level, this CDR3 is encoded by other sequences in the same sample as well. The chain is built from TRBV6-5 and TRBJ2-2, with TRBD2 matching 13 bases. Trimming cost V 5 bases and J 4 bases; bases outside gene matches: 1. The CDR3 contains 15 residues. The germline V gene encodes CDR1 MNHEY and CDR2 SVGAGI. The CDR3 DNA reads TGTGCCAGCAGTCGGACTAGCGGGGGCACCGGGGAGCTGTTTTTT. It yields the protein CASSRTSGGTGELFF.

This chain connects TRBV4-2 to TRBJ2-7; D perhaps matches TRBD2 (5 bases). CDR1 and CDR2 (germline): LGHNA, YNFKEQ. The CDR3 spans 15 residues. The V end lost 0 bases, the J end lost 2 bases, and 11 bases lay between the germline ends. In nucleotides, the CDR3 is TGTGCCAGCAGCCAAGACAGAGGGATTGCCTACGAGCAGTACTTC. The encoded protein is CASSQDRGIAYEQYF.

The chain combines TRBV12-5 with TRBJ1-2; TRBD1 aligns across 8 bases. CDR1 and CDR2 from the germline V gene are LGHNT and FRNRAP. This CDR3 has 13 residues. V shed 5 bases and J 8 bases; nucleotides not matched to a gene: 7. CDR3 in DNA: TGTGCTAGTGGTCCCGGACAGGGACACGGCTACACCTTC. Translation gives CASGPGQGHGYTF.

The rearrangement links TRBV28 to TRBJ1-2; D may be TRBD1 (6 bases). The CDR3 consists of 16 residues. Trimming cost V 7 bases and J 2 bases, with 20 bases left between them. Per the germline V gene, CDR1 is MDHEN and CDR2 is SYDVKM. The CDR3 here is CASTQMDSRRNYGYTF. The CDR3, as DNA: TGTGCCAGCACCCAAATGGACAGTAGAAGAAACTATGGCTACACCTTC.

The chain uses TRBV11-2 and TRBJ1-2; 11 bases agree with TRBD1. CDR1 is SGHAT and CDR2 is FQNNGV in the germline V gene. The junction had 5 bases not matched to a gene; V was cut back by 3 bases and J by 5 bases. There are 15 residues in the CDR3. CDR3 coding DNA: TGTGCCAGCAGCTTGGCGGGACAGGGGGGTTATGGCTACACCTTC. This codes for CASSLAGQGGYGYTF.